Each of the 20 T cell receptor beta chains below was sequenced from the same sample in a study of T cells in Graves' hyperthyroidism and ophthalmopathy. RNA transcripts were the template for amplifying TCR beta CDR3 regions. HTBI primers were used for first-round RT-PCR of the TCR CDR3. Each CDR3 protein is one row after TCRdb ran MiXCR on the multiplex PCR reads. The data contain 600,000 to 700,000 distinct CDR3 sequences, roughly 15% of them seen just once; the ten biggest clones take up roughly 4.5%. What was sequenced was blood. The receptors were gathered from a woman aged 40 to 49 with Graves' ophthalmopathy.

This clonotype was recorded many times. The chain combines TRBV15 with TRBJ1-1; D is unresolved. Germline V lookup: CDR1 LNHNV, CDR2 YYDKDF (reference sequence). The CDR3 has 15 residues. V was trimmed by 5 bases and J by 5 bases, leaving 18 bases between them. The CDR3: CATSLPRSSGTEAFF. For the CDR3, the DNA is TGTGCCACCAGCCTCCCCCGGAGCTCTGGGACTGAAGCTTTCTTT. Using reference TRBV15 and TRBJ1-1 for the parts outside the CDR3, the full variable domain is DAMVIQNPRYQVTQFGKPVTLSCSQTLNHNVMYWYQQKSSQAPKLLFHYYDKDFNNEADTPDNFQSRRPNTSFCFLDIRSPGLGDTAMYLCATSLPRSSGTEAFFGQGTRLTVV.

The chain employs TRBV18 and TRBJ1-1; possible D gene TRBD1, 5 bases. The V and J ends lost 2 bases and 6 bases respectively, with 10 bases between them. The CDR3 length is 13 residues. Germline CDR1 is KGHSH and CDR2 is LQKENI. CDR3 protein: CASSPGGFPEAFF. DNA for the CDR3: TGTGCCAGCTCACCAGGGGGGTTCCCTGAAGCTTTCTTT.

In its sample, this clonotype was seen a few times. This sequence joins TRBV3-1 and TRBJ2-5; D may be TRBD2 (5 bases). V was cut by 4 bases and J by 5 bases, with 17 bases left in between. The CDR3 spans 15 residues. Germline values: CDR1 LGHDT, CDR2 YNNKEL (reference sequence). CDR3 nucleotides: TGTGCCAGCAGCCCCGTCTTTGGAGGTCGGGAGACCCAGTACTTC. It codes for CASSPVFGGRETQYF.

This clonotype was seen many times. J is TRBJ2-7 and V is TRBV7-2, with D unresolved. Trimming cost V 0 bases and J 7 bases, with 13 bases left between them. There are 14 residues in the CDR3. Germline CDR1 reads SGHTA; CDR2 reads FQGNSA. The CDR3: CASSLALDRWEQYF. The CDR3 DNA reads as TGTGCCAGCAGCTTAGCGCTAGATCGTTGGGAGCAGTACTTC.

This clonotype was observed at least ten times. The chain uses TRBV28 and TRBJ1-1; D ambiguous. Trimming removed 7 bases at V and 0 bases at J, with 9 bases between. Looked up from germline, CDR1 is MDHEN and CDR2 is SYDVKM. This CDR3 contains 13 residues. The CDR3 protein is CASNLGLNTEAFF. The DNA for the CDR3 is TGTGCCAGCAATCTGGGGTTGAACACTGAAGCTTTCTTT.

This clonotype was found many times. The gene calls are TRBV6-1 and TRBJ2-5; 10 bases fit TRBD1. CDR1 MNHNS and CDR2 SASEGT come from the germline V gene. The J segment lost 1 base and the V segment lost 8 bases, leaving 4 bases of the junction unmatched. The CDR3 is made up of 14 amino acids. CDR3 nucleotides: TGTGCCAGCTTTCGGGACAGGGGCCAAGAGACCCAGTACTTC. Protein product: CASFRDRGQETQYF.

A remark on this clonotype: A much larger clone lies one base from this, so it may be a read error. The chain recombines TRBV30 with TRBJ1-1; the D is unclear. Between the trimmed V and J ends, which lost 2 bases and 1 base, there was a span of 5 bases. The CDR3 length is 12 residues. Germline CDR1 and CDR2: GTSNPN and SVGIG (reference sequence). CDR3 sequence: CAWSPPNTEAFF. Here the CDR3 DNA reads TGTGCCTGGAGTCCCCCGAACACTGAAGCTTTCTTT.

The chain has TRBV28 and TRBJ2-7; a possible D gene is TRBD2 (6 bases). Trimming left V 5 bases short and J 4 bases short, with 18 bases between. Germline lookup yields CDR1 MDHEN and CDR2 SYDVKM. The CDR3 loop spans 15 amino acids. CDR3 amino acids: CASSPRGWRGYEQYF. CDR3 bases: TGTGCCAGCAGTCCGAGGGGTTGGCGGGGTTACGAGCAGTACTTC.

There are many counts of this clonotype. This chain uses TRBV19 with TRBJ2-7; no clear D gene. Trimming removed 2 bases from V and 0 bases from J, with 11 bases in between. Germline-derived CDR1 and CDR2 are LNHDA and SQIVND (reference sequence). The length of the CDR3 is 15 residues. The CDR3 DNA sequence: TGTGCCAGTAGTATATGCATCCTGATCTCCTACGAGCAGTACTTC. Protein product: CASSICILISYEQYF.

In DNA form, the CDR3 reads TGTGCCATCAGTGAGTCGGGGGGGGGCCAGTACGAGCAGTACTTC. It yields the protein CAISESGGGQYEQYF. V gene TRBV10-3 combines with J gene TRBJ2-7, with D perhaps matching TRBD2 (7 bases). CDR3 length equals 15 residues. The ends were cut back, 0 bases at V and 4 bases at J, with 13 bases in the middle. Germline V gene sequence: CDR1 ENHRY, CDR2 SYGVKD.

This clonotype was seen many times. This sequence joins TRBV28 and TRBJ1-1, with D tentatively TRBD1 (5 bases). The germline gives CDR1 MDHEN, CDR2 SYDVKM. Trimming pared 3 bases from V and 1 base from J, leaving 9 bases between. CDR3 length equals 14 residues. This chain's CDR3 is CASSFGQPNTEAFF. CDR3 DNA: TGTGCCAGCAGTTTTGGACAACCGAACACTGAAGCTTTCTTT.

This clonotype has ten or more counts. This chain links TRBV4-1 with TRBJ1-6; possible D gene TRBD1, 5 bases. Looked up from germline, CDR1 is MGHRA and CDR2 is YSYEKL. This CDR3 is 18 amino acids long. The ends were cut back, 4 bases at V and 7 bases at J, with 23 bases in the middle. The DNA for the CDR3 is TGCGCCAGCAGCCCGCAACACCTAACGGGACCCTCAAATTCACCCCTCCACTTT. This sequence encodes CASSPQHLTGPSNSPLHF.

The J gene is TRBJ2-7, the V gene TRBV28, with 9 positions matching TRBD2. The CDR3 contains 18 residues. Losses at the gene ends were 5 bases for V and 4 bases for J; bases not matched to a gene: 18. The germline CDR1 and CDR2 sequences are MDHEN and SYDVKM. Here the CDR3 reads CASSPPPSLGGRAYEQYF. The CDR3 DNA sequence: TGTGCCAGCAGTCCACCCCCTTCCCTCGGCGGGAGGGCTTACGAGCAGTACTTC. Drawing the rest from reference TRBV28 and TRBJ2-7, the complete variable domain is DVKVTQSSRYLVKRTGEKVFLECVQDMDHENMFWYRQDPGLGLRLIYFSYDVKMKEKGDIPEGYSVSREKKERFSLILESASTNQTSMYLCASSPPPSLGGRAYEQYFGPGTRLTVT.

This clonotype was seen at least ten times. The chain employs TRBV6-5 and TRBJ2-5; D may be TRBD2 (5 bases). CDR1 is MNHEY, CDR2 SVGAGI, per germline. V lost 7 bases and J 4 bases, leaving 16 bases between the germline ends. This CDR3 is 14 amino acids long. CDR3 DNA sequence: TGTGCCAGCATTTATGGAGGTCCGGGAGAGACCCAGTACTTC. It is translated as CASIYGGPGETQYF.

This clonotype was seen a handful of times. V usage is TRBV20-1 and J usage is TRBJ2-5, with a possible D match to TRBD2 (7 bases). Germline values: CDR1 DFQATT, CDR2 SNEGSKA (reference sequence). Trimming removed 3 bases from V and 5 bases from J, with 22 bases in between. This CDR3 has 16 residues. The CDR3 DNA is TGCAGTGCTAGCGGGGGGCCTTTCAACCTCGTCGAGACCCAGTACTTC. It yields the protein CSASGGPFNLVETQYF.

Ten or more counts support this clonotype. The chain has TRBV12-3 or TRBV12-4 and TRBJ2-7; the match to TRBD1 covers 8 bases. The CDR3 is 13 amino acids. J gave up 5 bases and V 3 bases, and 3 bases lay outside the gene matches. CDR3 in amino acids: CASSFDRGDEQYF. The CDR3 DNA is TGTGCCAGCAGTTTCGACAGGGGTGACGAGCAGTACTTC.

The chain carries TRBV27 and TRBJ1-6, with D uncertain. The CDR3 is 10 residues long. Germline assignment: CDR1 MNHEY and CDR2 SMNVEV (reference sequence). Trimming shortened V by 7 bases and J by 10 bases, and 5 bases separated the two germline ends. CDR3 region: CASIPSPLHF. The CDR3 DNA follows: TGTGCCAGCATCCCCTCACCCCTCCACTTT.

In this sample, this clonotype turned up many times. The chain joins TRBV11-3 to TRBJ2-5; tentatively, D is TRBD1 or TRBD2 (5 bases each). Looked up from germline, CDR1 is SGHNT and CDR2 is YENEEA. The V gene lost 2 bases and the J gene lost 2 bases, with 12 bases spanning the gap. The CDR3 is 15 residues long. This CDR3 is CASSLRGVGQETQYF. CDR3 DNA sequence: TGTGCCAGCAGCTTACGGGGCGTGGGACAAGAGACCCAGTACTTC.

The CDR3 nucleotides are TGTGCCAGCTCACCACTCGACAGCAATCAGCCCCAGCATTTT. It translates to CASSPLDSNQPQHF. This chain joins TRBV18 and TRBJ1-5; D is unclear. With 1 base removed from V and 1 base from J, the gap between germline ends came to 5 bases. Germline V gene data show CDR1 as KGHSH and CDR2 as LQKENI. This CDR3 region has 14 residues.

This clonotype was seen repeatedly, ten times or more. The chain has TRBV5-5 and TRBJ2-7, with D hard to call. The V gene lost 2 bases and the J gene lost 9 bases, with 18 bases spanning the gap. Germline CDR1 and CDR2: SGHKS and YYEKEE (reference sequence). This CDR3 has 14 amino acids. The CDR3 DNA follows: TGTGCCAGCAGCTTAGGACCGACCCCTACGACGCAGTACTTC. Amino acids: CASSLGPTPTTQYF.